A single sample is the source of the 21 T cell receptor beta chains below, sequenced in a study of T-cell reconstitution after alpha-beta-depleted transplantation in children. The library targeted TCRbeta and was prepared with unique molecular identifiers. TCRdb independently ran MiXCR on the PCR reads; one entry per CDR3 protein. The sample has 250,000 to 400,000 distinct CDR3 sequences; around 25% are singletons. The sample consisted of PBMCs, mostly from graft donor cells, taken 180 days after TCRalphabeta/CD19-depleted stem cell transplant. These receptors came from a male patient aged 10 to 17 who had a stem cell transplant for acute lymphoblastic leukemia, so the T cells may come from the graft donor.

The sample holds many counts of this clonotype. The V gene is TRBV20-1, the J gene TRBJ2-3; TRBD2 matches at 11 bases. The CDR3 is 15 amino acids. The germline gives CDR1 DFQATT, CDR2 SNEGSKA (reference sequence). V gave up 5 bases and J gave up 4 bases; unmatched junction bases: 8. The DNA for the CDR3 is TGCAGTGCTCCGCCCTCGACTAGCGGGGCAGATACGCAGTATTTT. This codes for CSAPPSTSGADTQYF.

The chain recombines TRBV7-8 with TRBJ2-7; D is possibly TRBD1 (6 bases). The V gene lost 1 base and the J gene lost 3 bases, with 13 bases spanning the gap. This CDR3 has 15 amino acids. The germline CDR1 and CDR2 sequences are SGHVS and FQNEAQ. Written as DNA, the CDR3 is TGTGCCAGCAGCTTAGGTCAGGGGCCCCACTACGAGCAGTACTTC. It translates to CASSLGQGPHYEQYF.

The J gene is TRBJ1-1, the V gene TRBV5-1; no clear D. The CDR3 runs to 15 residues. In germline, CDR1 is SGHRS, CDR2 YFSETQ. Trimming cost V 4 bases and J 0 bases, with 13 bases left between them. The CDR3 DNA reads TGCGCCAGCAGCACGATGCCGCGAATGAACACTGAAGCTTTCTTT. It encodes CASSTMPRMNTEAFF.

The chain joins TRBV29-1 to TRBJ2-7; 12 bases fit TRBD2. CDR3 length equals 16 residues. Per the germline V gene, CDR1 is SQVTM and CDR2 is ANQGSEA. After removal of 7 bases from V and 7 bases from J, the junction contained 17 bases not matched to a gene. The CDR3 DNA is TGCAGCGCGTCGCGGGCTAGCGGGAGGGGAAGAGGTGAGCAGTACTTC. Translation gives CSASRASGRGRGEQYF.

The chain links TRBV3-1 to TRBJ2-5; D is ambiguous. The CDR3 contains 14 residues. Germline CDR1 is LGHDT and CDR2 is YNNKEL (reference sequence). V was cut by 0 bases and J by 5 bases, with 10 bases left in between. CDR3 sequence: CASSQDLRVETQYF. The DNA for the CDR3 is TGTGCCAGCAGCCAAGATTTGCGTGTCGAGACCCAGTACTTC.

This clonotype was seen a handful of times. The chain couples TRBV12-3 or TRBV12-4 to TRBJ2-1, with no clear D. V was clipped by 2 bases and J by 8 bases, with 4 bases between them. This CDR3 comprises 11 residues. The CDR3: CASSLRHEQFF. CDR3 DNA sequence: TGTGCCAGCAGTTTAAGGCATGAGCAGTTCTTC.

This clonotype has more than one count but fewer than ten. The V and J genes are TRBV11-3 and TRBJ2-5, with TRBD1 identical over 10 bases. Germline V gene lookup returns CDR1 SGHNT and CDR2 YENEEA. Unmatched junction bases numbered 4, after V lost 5 bases and J lost 4 bases. The CDR3 runs to 14 residues. DNA of the CDR3: TGTGCCAGCAGCCAAGACAGGGGGCGAGAGACCCAGTACTTC. As protein: CASSQDRGRETQYF.

The chain is built from TRBV20-1 and TRBJ1-2, with D perhaps matching TRBD1 (6 bases). The CDR3 extends over 12 amino acids. The germline CDR1 and CDR2 sequences are DFQATT and SNEGSKA (reference sequence). The V end was cut by 5 bases, the J end by 14 bases, with 21 bases between. The CDR3 sequence is CSAEPGHSDSTF. The CDR3 bases are TGCAGTGCTGAACCGGGACACTCCGACTCAACCTTC.

This clonotype was detected only a few times. This chain joins TRBV5-6 and TRBJ2-1, with a possible D match to TRBD2 (7 bases). V was shortened by 3 bases and J by 3 bases, with 22 bases between the two germline ends. CDR1 is SGHDT and CDR2 is YYEEEE in the germline V gene. This CDR3 is 18 amino acids long. The CDR3 nucleotides are TGTGCCAGCAGCTGGACCTTGGGGGCGGGGGTCCTCTACAATGAGCAGTTCTTC. Its protein product is CASSWTLGAGVLYNEQFF.

The rearrangement uses TRBV20-1 and TRBJ1-2; D is unresolved. V was cut by 3 bases and J by 7 bases, with 21 bases left in between. CDR1 is DFQATT, CDR2 SNEGSKA, per germline (reference sequence). The CDR3 covers 15 residues. CDR3 loop: CSASSPLHGWGGYTF. CDR3 nucleotides: TGCAGTGCTAGTAGCCCACTACACGGTTGGGGTGGCTACACCTTC.

This chain links TRBV10-3 with TRBJ2-2; possibly TRBD1 for D (5 bases). V lost 9 bases to trimming and J lost 5 bases, with 16 bases between them. CDR3 length: 14 amino acids. Germline CDR1 ENHRY, CDR2 SYGVKD. The CDR3 region has the DNA TGTGCCATTTCAGGGATGGGCAGGACCGGGGAGCTGTTTTTT. Its protein is CAISGMGRTGELFF.

This sequence joins TRBV12-3 or TRBV12-4 and TRBJ2-1; possible D gene TRBD2, 6 bases. V gave up 3 bases and J gave up 8 bases, with 14 bases separating them. The CDR3 loop spans 14 amino acids. The CDR3 region has the DNA TGTGCCAGCAGTTTCCCGGGAGAGCACGATGAGCAGTTCTTC. This codes for CASSFPGEHDEQFF.

This chain connects TRBV5-5 to TRBJ2-3; 13 bases fit TRBD2. From germline, CDR1 is SGHKS and CDR2 YYEKEE (reference sequence). Unmatched junction bases numbered 10, after V lost 4 bases and J lost 5 bases. This CDR3 comprises 17 residues. For the CDR3, the DNA is TGTGCCAGCAGCACCTACCCAACTAGCGGGAGGGTAGATACGCAGTATTTT. Translated, it gives CASSTYPTSGRVDTQYF. Full variable domain (rest looked up from reference TRBV5-5 and TRBJ2-3): DAGVTQSPTHLIKTRGQQVTLRCSPISGHKSVSWYQQVLGQGPQFIFQYYEKEERGRGNFPDRFSARQFPNYSSELNVNALLLGDSALYLCASSTYPTSGRVDTQYFGPGTRLTVL.

This chain uses TRBV12-3 or TRBV12-4 with TRBJ2-3; the match to TRBD2 covers 9 bases. The V gene end was trimmed by 6 bases and the J gene end by 1 base; junction bases not matched to a gene: 8. The CDR3 length is 16 residues. The CDR3 nucleotides are TGTGCCAGCAGACCCCTAGCGGGATCGGGCACAGATACGCAGTATTTT. It is translated as CASRPLAGSGTDTQYF.

This clonotype was seen a few times. V usage is TRBV11-2 and J usage is TRBJ2-7; D not certain. Trimming removed 3 bases from V and 0 bases from J, with 9 bases in between. The germline gives CDR1 SGHAT, CDR2 FQNNGV. The CDR3 sequence is 14 residues long. The CDR3 DNA is TGTGCCAGCAGCTTCGCTAGATACTCCTACGAGCAGTACTTC. It encodes CASSFARYSYEQYF.

This clonotype showed up just a few times. The chain carries TRBV5-6 and TRBJ2-1, with 8 bases lining up with TRBD2. This CDR3 is built from 16 residues. J lost 6 bases, V lost 0 bases, and 8 bases had no gene match. CDR1 SGHDT and CDR2 YYEEEE come from the germline V gene. CDR3 sequence reads: CASSLVYGGRINEQFF. The DNA of the CDR3 is TGTGCCAGCAGCTTGGTATACGGCGGGAGGATCAATGAGCAGTTCTTC.

The genes are TRBV4-1 and TRBJ2-3; a weak D match, TRBD2 (5 bases). CDR1 and CDR2 (germline): MGHRA, YSYEKL. Deletions cut 2 bases from V and 1 base from J, with 7 bases between. This CDR3 contains 14 residues. CDR3 bases: TGCGCCAGCAGCCAACTGGGAGGCACAGATACGCAGTATTTT. Protein sequence: CASSQLGGTDTQYF.

This clonotype was seen more than once but under ten times. The chain uses TRBV7-6 and TRBJ2-1, with TRBD2 matching 10 bases. Germline V CDR1 and CDR2: SGHVS, FNYEAQ. V was clipped by 7 bases and J by 2 bases; unmatched bases: 17. The CDR3 is 19 amino acids. CDR3 bases: TGTGCCAGCATGCTTTTTCCTCCCAGCGGGAGGGCACCCTACAATGAGCAGTTCTTC. This codes for CASMLFPPSGRAPYNEQFF.

The V and J genes are TRBV5-6 and TRBJ2-1, with 10 bases matching TRBD2. This CDR3 comprises 16 residues. Trimming cost V 3 bases and J 6 bases; bases outside gene matches: 9. Germline-derived CDR1 and CDR2 are SGHDT and YYEEEE. CDR3 nucleotides: TGTGCCAGCAGCTGGCCGGGACTAGCGATTCTCAATGAGCAGTTCTTC. Its protein product is CASSWPGLAILNEQFF.

This clonotype was seen at least ten times. The CDR3 DNA sequence: TGTGCCAGCTCACCAGTCTCTGACAGGGCATATGAGCAGTTCTTC. This gives the protein CASSPVSDRAYEQFF. The chain is built from TRBV18 and TRBJ2-1; TRBD1 agrees at 7 bases. Unmatched junction bases numbered 9, after V lost 2 bases and J lost 8 bases. CDR3 length: 15 amino acids. The germline V gene has CDR1 KGHSH and CDR2 LQKENI. The full variable domain, completed using reference TRBV18 and TRBJ2-1, is NAGVMQNPRHLVRRRGQEARLRCSPMKGHSHVYWYRQLPEEGLKFMVYLQKENIIDESGMPKERFSAEFPKEGPSILRIQQVVRGDSAAYFCASSPVSDRAYEQFFGPGTRLTVL.

This chain joins TRBV10-3 and TRBJ2-5, with 7 bases fitting TRBD2. The germline V gene has CDR1 ENHRY and CDR2 SYGVKD. This CDR3 is 13 amino acids long. V lost 7 bases to trimming and J lost 4 bases; unmatched junction nucleotides: 6. DNA of the CDR3: TGTGCCATCAAGGCGAGCGGGACAGAGACCCAGTACTTC. This codes for CAIKASGTETQYF.